The 25 T cell receptor beta chains listed next were all sequenced from one sample in a study of tumor-infiltrating lymphocytes in oesophageal squamous cell carcinoma (TCRdb year 2016). The method behind the library was PCR. These reads were obtained on an Illumina HiSeq 2000. TCRdb itself trimmed the public reads at Q25 with fastp, ran MiXCR and retained productive beta chains. Rows are combined by CDR3 protein, so each entry shows the most common genes and DNA. The table for this sample lists some 18,000 distinct CDR3 sequences; roughly two fifths of them were counted only once. The ten top clones hold 18% of the sample. The sequenced material came from normal esophageal tissue next to the tumor. The receptors come from a female donor with esophageal squamous cell carcinoma.

In its sample, this clonotype was seen a few times. This chain uses TRBV7-3 with TRBJ2-7; D perhaps matches TRBD2 (6 bases). The tail of the sequence fits TRBJ2-1 better, so the J call may be wrong. The CDR3 is 16 amino acids. Germline lookup yields CDR1 SGHTA and CDR2 FQGTGA. The chain's CDR3 is CASSLIPLAEYNEQFF. Here the CDR3 DNA reads TGTGCCAGCAGCTTAATCCCACTAGCAGAATACAATGAGCAGTTCTTC.

This clonotype has a count of ten or more. The chain uses TRBV28 and TRBJ1-2; weak D call: TRBD1 (5 bases). This CDR3 is built from 17 residues. Per the germline V gene, CDR1 is MDHEN and CDR2 is SYDVKM. V was cut by 5 bases and J by 8 bases, with 27 bases left in between. The CDR3, as DNA: TGTGCCAGCAGTATTGCCATCACACAGGTCGGGTTTAGAGGCTACACCTTC. Its translation: CASSIAITQVGFRGYTF.

V is TRBV7-2 and J is TRBJ2-3; D is undetermined. The DNA end is a closer match to TRBJ1-1, so the J assignment may be wrong. The CDR3 length is 15 residues. CDR1 is SGHTA, CDR2 FQGNSA, per germline. The CDR3 loop is CASSLGPPGNTEAFF. CDR3 nucleotides: TGTGCCAGCAGCTTAGGTCCCCCAGGGAACACTGAAGCTTTCTTT.

The rearrangement joins TRBV12-3 or TRBV12-4 to TRBJ2-2, with 8 bases fitting TRBD2. Losses at the gene ends were 6 bases for V and 3 bases for J; bases not matched to a gene: 12. This CDR3 has 17 amino acids. CDR3 sequence reads: CASSLAGGRDYTGELFF. The CDR3 DNA reads as TGTGCCAGCAGCTTGGCGGGGGGCCGAGATTACACCGGGGAGCTGTTTTTT.

The chain has TRBV24-1 and TRBJ2-3; 8 bases align to TRBD2. The J call could be wrong; TRBJ2-1 is a better fit for the DNA end. This CDR3 spans 15 amino acids. CDR1 and CDR2 from the germline V gene are KGHDR and SFDVKD. For the CDR3, the DNA is TGTGCCACCAGTGATGGAGCGGGGGTAAGCTACGCGCAGTTCTTC. This gives the protein CATSDGAGVSYAQFF.

The chain couples TRBV7-8 to TRBJ2-7; TRBD2 agrees at 9 bases. The J call may be faulty, since TRBJ2-1 better matches the DNA end. Germline V gene lookup returns CDR1 SGHVS and CDR2 FQNEAQ. This CDR3 comprises 17 residues. As DNA, the CDR3 is TGTGCCAGCAGCCCCCTGCTCCTAGCGGGGTTCTACAATGAGCAGTTCTTC. Amino acids: CASSPLLLAGFYNEQFF.

This clonotype appeared many times. The chain employs TRBV9 and TRBJ2-1; D may be TRBD2 (6 bases). Germline V gene sequence: CDR1 SGDLS, CDR2 YYNGEE. This CDR3 comprises 13 residues. Trimming took 3 bases from V and 9 from J, leaving 13 bases between them. The chain's CDR3 is CASSATAGSEQFF. Written as DNA, the CDR3 is TGTGCCAGCAGCGCCACTGCGGGGTCTGAGCAGTTCTTC.

The chain couples TRBV7-3 to TRBJ2-5, with D perhaps matching TRBD1 or TRBD2 (5 bases each). The DNA end is a closer match to TRBJ2-7, so the J assignment may be wrong. The CDR3 contains 15 residues. CDR1 is SGHTA, CDR2 FQGTGA, per germline. The CDR3 sequence: CASSRDGAHSYEQYF. CDR3 nucleotides: TGTGCCAGCAGCCGGGACGGGGCCCACTCTTACGAGCAGTACTTC.

This clonotype has ten or more counts. This chain joins TRBV2 and TRBJ2-5, with no clear D. The J call may be mistaken, given a closer DNA end match to TRBJ2-7. Germline lookup yields CDR1 SNHLY and CDR2 FYNNEI. CDR3 length: 13 residues. CDR3 nucleotides: TGTGCCAGCAGTGACGTACAGAGCTACGAGCAGTACTTC. As protein: CASSDVQSYEQYF.

This clonotype was recorded a few times. V and J are TRBV7-6 and TRBJ2-3; 12 bases align to TRBD2. The CDR3 runs to 18 residues. Germline CDR1 and CDR2: SGHVS and FNYEAQ. V was pared by 7 bases and J by 6 bases, with 17 bases of the junction left unmatched. The CDR3 DNA sequence: TGTGCCAGCACCCTCCCCCCCCGCCTAGCGGGAGGGCTTGATACGCAGTATTTT. Translating gives CASTLPPRLAGGLDTQYF.

Comments on this clonotype: The conserved phenylalanine or tryptophan normally closing the CDR3 is absent here, so this likely arose from a read error. Because the CDR3's place on the DNA is in doubt, the DNA is left out and the CDR3 is given as listed by TCRdb. This chain joins TRBV6-2 or TRBV6-3 and TRBJ2-6; the DNA was not compared with TRBD2, the D call given in the table. With termini counted, the CDR3 has 17 amino acids. Germline CDR1 reads MNHEY; CDR2 reads SVGEGT. This CDR3 reads CASQEARQPYNEQFFGP.

Worth noting for this clonotype: This may stem from a read error, because a much larger clone lies one nucleotide away. This chain connects TRBV2 to TRBJ2-4, with 11 bases identical to TRBD1. The J call is doubtful: the DNA matches TRBJ2-7 better. This CDR3 region has 14 residues. Germline CDR1 is SNHLY and CDR2 is FYNNEI. The CDR3 DNA is TGTGCCAGCAGAGACCGAGGGACAGGGGGCGAGCAGTACTTC. Protein sequence: CASRDRGTGGEQYF.

As to this clonotype: At one end the junction does not follow the germline gene, possibly because of a read error. This chain joins TRBV5-3 and TRBJ1-1; weak D call: TRBD1 (6 bases). TRBV5-3 is an ORF; its function is uncertain. The CDR3 is made up of 14 amino acids. CDR3 DNA sequence: TGTGCCAGCAGCTTGGATGTGGGGGCCACTGAAGCTTTCTTT. This encodes CASSLDVGATEAFF.

This clonotype was found a few times. The chain uses TRBV28 and TRBJ1-2; the D gene is possibly TRBD1 (6 bases). The CDR3 has 14 residues. Deletions cut 8 bases from V and 6 bases from J, with 19 bases between. The germline gives CDR1 MDHEN, CDR2 SYDVKM. The CDR3 here is CASSPGTPRDGYTF. The CDR3 coding sequence is TGTGCCAGCTCGCCCGGGACACCAAGGGATGGCTACACCTTC.

The J gene is TRBJ1-5, the V gene TRBV6-1; D uncertain. This CDR3 region has 17 residues. V was clipped by 5 bases and J by 6 bases, with 23 bases between them. The germline gives CDR1 MNHNS, CDR2 SASEGT. The CDR3 here is CASSPRAGLLQSQPQHF. CDR3 nucleotide sequence: TGTGCCAGCAGTCCCCGCGCCGGACTCCTCCAAAGTCAGCCCCAGCATTTT.

For this clonotype: A clone one base away is much larger, so this may be a read error. The chain employs TRBV6-2 or TRBV6-3 and TRBJ2-7; possible D gene TRBD1, 6 bases. The tail of the sequence fits TRBJ2-1 better, so the J call may be wrong. Germline values: CDR1 MNHEY, CDR2 SVGEGT. This CDR3 spans 12 amino acids. The CDR3 DNA reads TGTGCCAGCAGCCAACAGGGCTACGAGCAGTTCTTC. Its translation: CASSQQGYEQFF.

The chain carries TRBV11-3 and TRBJ2-5, with 11 bases fitting TRBD2. This CDR3 contains 17 residues. Germline assignment: CDR1 SGHNT and CDR2 YENEEA. Unmatched junction bases numbered 12, after V lost 5 bases and J lost 4 bases. Here the CDR3 DNA reads TGTGCCAGCAGCCCCATACTAGCGGGAGATAGGGGAGAGACCCAGTACTTC. As protein: CASSPILAGDRGETQYF.

The rearrangement links TRBV7-9 to TRBJ2-3; D is possibly TRBD2 (6 bases). Germline CDR1 SEHNR, CDR2 FQNEAQ (reference sequence). Trimming pared 4 bases from V and 0 bases from J, leaving 11 bases between. This CDR3 has 15 amino acids. The CDR3 reads CASSSPGLSTDTQYF. The CDR3 DNA reads as TGTGCCAGCAGCTCACCTGGACTAAGCACAGATACGCAGTATTTT. Variable domain in full (rest from reference TRBV7-9 and TRBJ2-3): DTGVSQNPRHKITKRGQNVTFRCDPISEHNRLYWYRQTLGQGPEFLTYFQNEAQLEKSRLLSDRFSAERPKGSFSTLEIQRTEQGDSAMYLCASSSPGLSTDTQYFGPGTRLTVL.

V usage is TRBV7-3 and J usage is TRBJ2-1; no clear D. The J call is uncertain, as TRBJ2-7 better fits the DNA end. CDR1 SGHTA and CDR2 FQGTGA come from the germline V gene. The CDR3 totals 15 residues. CDR3 bases: TGTGCCAGCAGTCCTCGCGAGGCGGAAGGCGATGAGCAGTACTTC. This translates into CASSPREAEGDEQYF.

This clonotype has a count of ten or more. V and J are TRBV5-1 and TRBJ2-7, with D hard to call. The CDR3 covers 12 residues. Germline CDR1 is SGHRS and CDR2 is YFSETQ. The V and J ends lost 1 base and 2 bases respectively, with 4 bases between them. The CDR3 sequence: CASSLPTYEQYF. The CDR3 bases are TGCGCCAGCAGCTTGCCCACCTACGAGCAGTACTTC.

This clonotype was recorded at least ten times. The chain carries TRBV6-1 and TRBJ1-2; D is uncertain. The CDR3 covers 12 residues. CDR1 MNHNS and CDR2 SASEGT come from the germline V gene. V shed 5 bases and J shed 8 bases, with 12 bases lying between them. The DNA of the CDR3 is TGTGCCAGCAGTTCTCAAGGAAGGGGCTACACCTTC. This translates into CASSSQGRGYTF.

This clonotype was counted at least ten times. The rearrangement uses TRBV12-3 or TRBV12-4 and TRBJ1-5; TRBD1 matches 11 bases. The V gene end was trimmed by 6 bases and the J gene end by 3 bases; junction bases not matched to a gene: 4. The CDR3 runs to 15 residues. CDR3 loop: CASSRTGGSNQPQHF. CDR3 in DNA: TGTGCCAGCAGCCGGACAGGGGGCTCCAATCAGCCCCAGCATTTT.

Sample share makes this clonotype medium-sized. This chain connects TRBV7-9 to TRBJ2-7, with 11 bases that match TRBD2. The CDR3 runs 17 residues. Germline CDR1 is SEHNR and CDR2 is FQNEAQ (reference sequence). Losses at the gene ends were 4 bases for V and 4 bases for J; bases not matched to a gene: 12. CDR3 region: CASSSLTSSGRDYEQYF. Here the CDR3 DNA reads TGTGCCAGCAGCTCCTTAACTAGTAGCGGGAGGGATTACGAGCAGTACTTC.

This chain uses TRBV7-8 with TRBJ2-5; 10 bases match TRBD2. TRBJ2-1 explains the end of the DNA better; the J call may be wrong. The V gene's germline CDR1 is SGHVS and CDR2 FQNEAQ. The CDR3 totals 15 residues. The chain's CDR3 is CASSLRLAGDGEQFF. CDR3 nucleotide sequence: TGTGCCAGCAGCTTAAGGCTAGCGGGAGATGGGGAGCAGTTCTTC.

This clonotype was detected only a few times. With a much larger clone just one base away, this may be a read error. The chain employs TRBV27 and TRBJ2-4; perhaps TRBD2 as D (6 bases). The DNA matches TRBJ2-1 better at its end, which makes the J call doubtful. CDR3 length: 15 residues. The V gene's germline CDR1 is MNHEY and CDR2 SMNVEV (reference sequence). For the CDR3, the DNA is TGTGCCAGCAGTCCCCTCGGGGGATGGACCTACGAGCAGTTCTTC. Translation gives CASSPLGGWTYEQFF.